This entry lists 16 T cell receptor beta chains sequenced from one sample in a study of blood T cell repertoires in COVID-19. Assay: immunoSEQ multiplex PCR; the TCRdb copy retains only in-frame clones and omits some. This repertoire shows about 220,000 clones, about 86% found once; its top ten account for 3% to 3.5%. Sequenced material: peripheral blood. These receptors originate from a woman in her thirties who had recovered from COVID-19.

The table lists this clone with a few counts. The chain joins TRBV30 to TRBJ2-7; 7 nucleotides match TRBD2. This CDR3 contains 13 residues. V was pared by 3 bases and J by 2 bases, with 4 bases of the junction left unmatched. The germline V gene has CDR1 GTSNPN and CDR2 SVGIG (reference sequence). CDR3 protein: CAWSGGWPYEQYF. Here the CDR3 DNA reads TGTGCCTGGAGCGGGGGGTGGCCCTACGAGCAGTACTTC.

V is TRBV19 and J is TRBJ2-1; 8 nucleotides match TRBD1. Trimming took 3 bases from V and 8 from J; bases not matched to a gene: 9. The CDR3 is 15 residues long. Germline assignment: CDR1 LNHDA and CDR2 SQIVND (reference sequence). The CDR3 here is CASSITGQASDEQFF. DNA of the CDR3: TGTGCCAGTAGTATCACGGGACAGGCTAGCGATGAGCAGTTCTTC.

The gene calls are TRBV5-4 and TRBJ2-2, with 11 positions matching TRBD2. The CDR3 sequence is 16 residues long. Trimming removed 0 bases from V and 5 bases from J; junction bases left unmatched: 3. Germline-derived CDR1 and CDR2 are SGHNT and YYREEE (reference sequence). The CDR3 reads CASSLEASGGTGELFF. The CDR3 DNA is TGTGCCAGCAGCTTGGAGGCTAGCGGGGGGACCGGGGAGCTGTTTTTT.

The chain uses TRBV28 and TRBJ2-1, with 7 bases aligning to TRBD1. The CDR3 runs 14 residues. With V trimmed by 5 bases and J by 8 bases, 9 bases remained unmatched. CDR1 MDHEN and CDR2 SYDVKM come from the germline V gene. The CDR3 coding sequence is TGTGCCAGCAGTACCGGGACAGTAAGTGATGAGCAGTTCTTC. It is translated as CASSTGTVSDEQFF.

The CDR3 here is CASSVVHGGDYEQYF. CDR3 coding DNA: TGTGCCAGTAGTGTTGTACACGGAGGGGACTACGAGCAGTACTTC. The rearrangement links TRBV19 to TRBJ2-7; D possibly corresponds to TRBD2 (6 bases). Germline V gene lookup returns CDR1 LNHDA and CDR2 SQIVND (reference sequence). V lost 5 bases, J lost 3 bases, and 17 bases lay in between. This CDR3 is 15 amino acids long.

CDR3 amino acids: CASRQEAGGEQFF. In DNA, the CDR3 is TGTGCCAGCAGACAAGAAGCGGGAGGTGAGCAGTTCTTC. The chain has TRBV6-5 and TRBJ2-1; 9 bases map to TRBD2. CDR3 length equals 13 residues. CDR1 MNHEY and CDR2 SVGAGI come from the germline V gene. The V and J ends lost 6 bases and 9 bases, in that order; junction bases with no gene match: 6.

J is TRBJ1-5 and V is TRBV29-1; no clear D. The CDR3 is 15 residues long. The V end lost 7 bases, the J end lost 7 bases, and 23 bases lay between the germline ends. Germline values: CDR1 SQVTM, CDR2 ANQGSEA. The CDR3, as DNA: TGCAGCGCCCGTACCGCTCAAGAAGGTAGCCAGCCCCAGCATTTT. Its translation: CSARTAQEGSQPQHF.

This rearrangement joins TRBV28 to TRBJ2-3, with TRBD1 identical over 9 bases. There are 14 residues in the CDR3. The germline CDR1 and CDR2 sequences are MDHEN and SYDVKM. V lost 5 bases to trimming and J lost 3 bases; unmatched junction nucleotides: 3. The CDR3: CASSPGQGTDTQYF. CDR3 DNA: TGTGCCAGCAGTCCCGGACAGGGGACAGATACGCAGTATTTT.

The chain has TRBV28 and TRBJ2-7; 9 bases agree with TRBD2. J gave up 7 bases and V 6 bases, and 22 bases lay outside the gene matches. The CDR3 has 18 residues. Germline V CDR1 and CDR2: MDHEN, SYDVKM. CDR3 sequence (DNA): TGTGCCAGCAGCCGAGACTTTAGCGGGAGAGGTCGCCTTTGGGAGCAGTACTTC. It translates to CASSRDFSGRGRLWEQYF.

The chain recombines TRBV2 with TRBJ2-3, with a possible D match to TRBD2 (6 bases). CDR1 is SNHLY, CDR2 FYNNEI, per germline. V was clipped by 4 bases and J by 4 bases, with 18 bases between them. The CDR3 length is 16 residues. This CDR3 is CASSVRDSYSPDTQYF. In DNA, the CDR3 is TGTGCCAGCAGTGTCAGGGACTCTTATTCTCCAGATACGCAGTATTTT.

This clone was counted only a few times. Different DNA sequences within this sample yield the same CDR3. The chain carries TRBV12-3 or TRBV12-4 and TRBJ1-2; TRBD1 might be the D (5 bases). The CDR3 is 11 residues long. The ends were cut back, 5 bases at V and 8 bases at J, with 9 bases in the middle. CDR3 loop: CASSTTVGYTF. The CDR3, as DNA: TGTGCCAGCAGTACGACAGTAGGCTACACCTTC.

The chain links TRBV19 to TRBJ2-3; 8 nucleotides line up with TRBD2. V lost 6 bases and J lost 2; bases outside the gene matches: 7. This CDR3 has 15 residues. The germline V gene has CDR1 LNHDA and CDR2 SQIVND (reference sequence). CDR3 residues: CASRVGAGVTDTQYF. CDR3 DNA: TGTGCCAGTAGAGTCGGAGCGGGAGTCACAGATACGCAGTATTTT.

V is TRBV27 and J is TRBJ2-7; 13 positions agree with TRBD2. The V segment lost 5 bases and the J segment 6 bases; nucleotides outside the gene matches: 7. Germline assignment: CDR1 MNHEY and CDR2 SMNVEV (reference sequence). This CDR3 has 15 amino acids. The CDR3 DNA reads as TGTGCCAGCAGTCCTCGGACTAGCGGGAGTGGCGAGCAGTACTTC. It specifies CASSPRTSGSGEQYF.

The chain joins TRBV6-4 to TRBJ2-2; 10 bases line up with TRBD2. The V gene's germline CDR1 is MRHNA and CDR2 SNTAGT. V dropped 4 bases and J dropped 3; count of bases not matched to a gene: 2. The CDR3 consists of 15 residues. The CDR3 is CASSALAGDTGELFF. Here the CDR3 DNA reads TGTGCCAGCAGTGCCCTAGCGGGAGACACCGGGGAGCTGTTTTTT.

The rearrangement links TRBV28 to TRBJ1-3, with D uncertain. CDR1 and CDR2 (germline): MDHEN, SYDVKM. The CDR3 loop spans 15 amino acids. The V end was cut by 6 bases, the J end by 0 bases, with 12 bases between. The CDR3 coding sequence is TGTGCCAGCAGCCCGGTAGAATTCTCTGGAAACACCATATATTTT. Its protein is CASSPVEFSGNTIYF.

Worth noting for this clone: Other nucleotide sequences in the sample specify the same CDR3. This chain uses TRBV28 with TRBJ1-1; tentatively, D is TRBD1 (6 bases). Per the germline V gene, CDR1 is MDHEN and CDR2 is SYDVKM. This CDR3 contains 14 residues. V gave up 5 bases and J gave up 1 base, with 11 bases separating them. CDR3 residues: CASSLPQGNTEAFF. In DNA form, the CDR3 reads TGTGCCAGCAGTCTTCCACAGGGGAACACTGAAGCTTTCTTT.